A selection of T cell receptor beta chains follows, all from one sample in a study of T cell changes during pregnancy in multiple sclerosis. TCRdb keeps only in-frame clones here, not all; method: immunoSEQ multiplex PCR. The repertoire holds roughly 36,000 clones, with around 92% as singletons. The starting material was CD8+ T cells from peripheral blood mononuclear cells, obtained in the second trimester of pregnancy. The receptors here all came from a female donor with multiple sclerosis, enrolled in a pregnancy study. CDR3s include the opening cysteine and the closing phenylalanine or tryptophan. D genes are given only for firm matches. Not every row has a clone size; where given, it reads once, few, many or a size class.

TRBV5-6	TRBJ1-2	NA	NA	TGTGCCAGCAGCCTAGGACAGTCCTATGGCTACACCTTC	CASSLGQSYGYTF
TRBV4-3	TRBJ1-6	TRBD1	NA	TGCGCCAGCAGCCAAGATAGGGGACAGCCTAATTCACCCCTCCACTTT	CASSQDRGQPNSPLHF
TRBV4-1	TRBJ2-3	TRBD2	NA	TGCGCCAGCAGCCTCATAAAGCGGGAGGGCCAGGCAGATACGCAGTATTTT	CASSLIKREGQADTQYF
TRBV19	TRBJ1-1	NA	NA	TGTGCCAGTAGTTTGGCTTTTCCGGGGAGCAAAGGGATGAACACTGAAGCTTTCTTT	CASSLAFPGSKGMNTEAFF
TRBV5-1	TRBJ1-2	TRBD1	NA	TGCGCCAGCAGCCCCGGGGGACAGGGGATGAAAGGCTACACCTTC	CASSPGGQGMKGYTF
TRBV5-6	TRBJ2-7	NA	NA	TGTGCCAGCAGCTTGTTTAGCTACGAGCAGTACTTC	CASSLFSYEQYF
TRBV19	TRBJ2-7	NA	NA	TGTGCCAGTAGTATTGGACGGAGGAGCTCCTACGAGCAGTACTTC	CASSIGRRSSYEQYF
TRBV6-5	TRBJ2-7	TRBD2	NA	TGTGCCAGCAGACTAGCGGGAGGGCGCGAGCAGTACTTC	CASRLAGGREQYF
TRBV30	TRBJ2-7	TRBD1	NA	TGTGCCTGGAGCACGACAGGGAAGCCCTACGAGCAGTACTTC	CAWSTTGKPYEQYF
TRBV6-5	TRBJ2-5	NA	NA	TGTGCCAGCAGTTACTCGAGGGAGACCCAGTACTTC	CASSYSRETQYF
TRBV4-3	TRBJ1-5	NA	NA	TGCGCCAGCAGCCAAGATCTGGGGAGTCAGCCCCAGCATTTT	CASSQDLGSQPQHF
TRBV7-6	TRBJ2-7	NA	NA	TGTGCCAGCAGCTTAAAGCAGGGGACATACGAGCAGTACTTC	CASSLKQGTYEQYF
TRBV19	TRBJ1-5	NA	NA	TGTGCCAGTAGTATTTTCAGGGAACCCAATCAGCCCCAGCATTTT	CASSIFREPNQPQHF
TRBV7-9	TRBJ2-1	TRBD1	NA	TGTGCCAGCAGCTTAGGAGGGTCAGGGGGTGACAATGAGCAGTTCTTC	CASSLGGSGGDNEQFF
TRBV14	TRBJ2-1	NA	NA	TGTGCCAGCAGCCAATTAGCGGACTACTACAATGAGCAGTTCTTC	CASSQLADYYNEQFF
TRBV18	TRBJ1-5	NA	NA	TGTGCCAGCTCACCGGGACACACTAGCAATCAGCCCCAGCATTTT	CASSPGHTSNQPQHF
TRBV27	TRBJ2-7	NA	NA	TGTGCCAGGAATACCTACCCTTTAGCCTACGAGCAGTACTTC	CARNTYPLAYEQYF
TRBV27	TRBJ1-6	NA	few	TGTGCCAGCAGTCGGGTTAATTCACCCCTCCACTTT	CASSRVNSPLHF
TRBV27	TRBJ2-5	NA	once	TGTGCCAGCAGTTATAACGGGGAGACCCAGTACTTC	CASSYNGETQYF
TRBV27	TRBJ2-7	TRBD2	NA	TGTGCCAGCAGTTTTGAGCCCGGGGCGACTAGCGGGCGAGTCTACGAGCAGTACTTC	CASSFEPGATSGRVYEQYF
TRBV7-3	TRBJ1-1	NA	NA	TGTGCCAGCAGCCCCGCCCACTTACAGATGGGTGTATGGACTGAAGCTTTCTTT	CASSPAHLQMGVWTEAFF
TRBV6-5	TRBJ1-2	NA	once	TGTGCCAGCAGTTACTGGCAGGGTGCTAACTATGGCTACACCTTC	CASSYWQGANYGYTF
TRBV6-5	TRBJ1-1	NA	NA	TGTGCCAGCAGTTACTCCGACTCCGGGACAGAAGCTTTCTTT	CASSYSDSGTEAFF
TRBV19	TRBJ2-4	TRBD1	NA	TGTGCCAGTAGTATCGTAGACAGGGGGTTGGCACTAGCCAAAAACATTCAGTACTTC	CASSIVDRGLALAKNIQYF
TRBV27	TRBJ2-7	NA	NA	TGTGCCAGCAGGCTGGGAGCCTACGAGCAGTACTTC	CASRLGAYEQYF
TRBV6-6	TRBJ2-2	TRBD2	NA	TGTGCCAGCAGTAGCGGGGCCGGGGAGCTGTTTTTT	CASSSGAGELFF
TRBV19	TRBJ2-5	TRBD2	NA	TGTGCCAGTAGTATAGCGGGAGGGCCACGAGAGACCCAGTACTTC	CASSIAGGPRETQYF
TRBV4-3	TRBJ2-7	TRBD1	NA	TGCGCCAGCAGCCCCCGGGACAGACTGCGAGCCGAGCAGTACTTC	CASSPRDRLRAEQYF
TRBV6-1	TRBJ2-7	TRBD1	NA	TGTGCCAGCAGTGATCTTACGGGACAGATATACGAGCAGTACTTC	CASSDLTGQIYEQYF
TRBV27	TRBJ2-1	NA	NA	TGTGCCAGCAGTCTAACAGAATACAATGAGCAGTTCTTC	CASSLTEYNEQFF
TRBV2	TRBJ2-7	TRBD1	NA	TGTGCCAGCAGAAGGGACAGGGGCCCTCTCTACGAGCAGTACTTC	CASRRDRGPLYEQYF
TRBV7-3	TRBJ1-1	TRBD1	NA	TGTGCCAGTAGCTTCACGTACAGGGGGCGCGGAGCTTTCTTT	CASSFTYRGRGAFF
TRBV6-1	TRBJ2-1	NA	NA	TGTGCCAGCAGTGAAGCCGACGGGACTTATTACAATGAGCAGTTCTTC	CASSEADGTYYNEQFF
TRBV7-8	TRBJ2-7	NA	NA	TGTGCCAGCAGCTTCAGTTGGGCGGGGACCTACGAGCAGTACTTC	CASSFSWAGTYEQYF
TRBV7-8	TRBJ2-5	NA	NA	TGTGCCAGCAGCTGGACGGGTGGGACTCCGGGAGAGACCCAGTACTTC	CASSWTGGTPGETQYF
TRBV9	TRBJ1-1	TRBD1	NA	TGTGCCAGCAGGGGACAGGGGGGGCGGGTCACTGAAGCTTTCTTT	CASRGQGGRVTEAFF
TRBV27	TRBJ1-5	NA	NA	TGTGCCAGCAGTTTGGTGACAGGCCCAAATCAGCCCCAGCATTTT	CASSLVTGPNQPQHF
TRBV2	TRBJ2-5	TRBD2	NA	TGTGCCGGACGCTCGACTAGCGGGAGGGCTGTGGAGACCCAGTACTTC	CAGRSTSGRAVETQYF
TRBV5-1	TRBJ2-5	NA	once	TGCGCCAGCAGCTTATTAGACTCCCAAGAGACCCAGTACTTC	CASSLLDSQETQYF
TRBV5-6	TRBJ1-2	TRBD1	NA	TGTGCCAGCAGCTTGGGCGAGGGGGCTATTTATGGCTACACCTTC	CASSLGEGAIYGYTF
TRBV7-9	TRBJ1-5	TRBD1	NA	TGTGCCAGCAGCCCCGGGACAGGGGCCCTGAATCAGCCCCAGCATTTT	CASSPGTGALNQPQHF
TRBV7-6	TRBJ2-1	TRBD2	NA	TGTGCCAGCAGCCCTACTAGCGGAGCATACAATGAGCAGTTCTTC	CASSPTSGAYNEQFF
TRBV10-3	TRBJ2-7	TRBD1	NA	TGTGCCATCAGTGATAGGGGGCTTGAGCAGTACTTC	CAISDRGLEQYF
TRBV27	TRBJ2-2	NA	NA	TGTGCCAGCAGCCTAGCGAACACCGGGGAGCTGTTTTTT	CASSLANTGELFF
TRBV2	TRBJ2-7	NA	NA	TGTGCCAGTTCCGGGGGTAACGCCTACGAGCAGTACTTC	CASSGGNAYEQYF
TRBV13	TRBJ2-7	TRBD1	few	TGTGCCAGCAGCTTCGGACAGGGGGTCTACGAGCAGTACTTC	CASSFGQGVYEQYF
TRBV2	TRBJ1-2	TRBD1	once	TGTGCCAGCAGCGCCACCGGGACAGGCTATGGCTACACCTTC	CASSATGTGYGYTF
TRBV7-7	TRBJ2-5	NA	NA	TGTGCCAGCAGCCCTAACCTGGACAGTCCGGGGGAGACCCAGTACTTC	CASSPNLDSPGETQYF
TRBV7-9	TRBJ1-2	TRBD1	NA	TGTGCCAGCAGCTTAGTAGGACAGGGCTACTACACTAACTATGGCTACACCTTC	CASSLVGQGYYTNYGYTF
TRBV27	TRBJ1-2	TRBD1	NA	TGTGCCAGCAGTTCGACAGGGAGCGGCTACACCTTC	CASSSTGSGYTF